This T cell receptor (beta chain) was documented in a study of blood T cell repertoires in COVID-19. Study-level information: Samples taken during acute and convalescent COVID-19 were collected in the United States, Italy and Spain. Sources were T cells, B-cell-depleted T cells, or PBMCs; the material itself was cDNA or gDNA.

Per the original data handling: It was from reference gene primer amplification that nucleated cell counts were estimated. Profiling relied on immunoSEQ multiplex PCR, and the TCRdb table lists in-frame clones only, not all of them. V and J calls and clone size are as listed in that table; D and trimming were resolved from the DNA. The sample yields fewer than 180,000 clones, approximately 80% seen once. The CDR3 totals 15 residues. Germline CDR1 is LNHDA and CDR2 is SQIVND (reference sequence). V was clipped by 5 bases and J by 3 bases, with 13 bases between them. This sequence originates from a man aged 70-80 years with acute or convalescent COVID-19. What was sequenced was peripheral blood. The V gene is TRBV19, the J gene TRBJ1-4, with D maybe TRBD1 (6 bases). The CDR3 is CASSSQQGSNEKLFF. The CDR3 DNA sequence: TGTGCCAGTAGTTCTCAACAGGGCTCTAATGAAAAACTGTTTTTT.